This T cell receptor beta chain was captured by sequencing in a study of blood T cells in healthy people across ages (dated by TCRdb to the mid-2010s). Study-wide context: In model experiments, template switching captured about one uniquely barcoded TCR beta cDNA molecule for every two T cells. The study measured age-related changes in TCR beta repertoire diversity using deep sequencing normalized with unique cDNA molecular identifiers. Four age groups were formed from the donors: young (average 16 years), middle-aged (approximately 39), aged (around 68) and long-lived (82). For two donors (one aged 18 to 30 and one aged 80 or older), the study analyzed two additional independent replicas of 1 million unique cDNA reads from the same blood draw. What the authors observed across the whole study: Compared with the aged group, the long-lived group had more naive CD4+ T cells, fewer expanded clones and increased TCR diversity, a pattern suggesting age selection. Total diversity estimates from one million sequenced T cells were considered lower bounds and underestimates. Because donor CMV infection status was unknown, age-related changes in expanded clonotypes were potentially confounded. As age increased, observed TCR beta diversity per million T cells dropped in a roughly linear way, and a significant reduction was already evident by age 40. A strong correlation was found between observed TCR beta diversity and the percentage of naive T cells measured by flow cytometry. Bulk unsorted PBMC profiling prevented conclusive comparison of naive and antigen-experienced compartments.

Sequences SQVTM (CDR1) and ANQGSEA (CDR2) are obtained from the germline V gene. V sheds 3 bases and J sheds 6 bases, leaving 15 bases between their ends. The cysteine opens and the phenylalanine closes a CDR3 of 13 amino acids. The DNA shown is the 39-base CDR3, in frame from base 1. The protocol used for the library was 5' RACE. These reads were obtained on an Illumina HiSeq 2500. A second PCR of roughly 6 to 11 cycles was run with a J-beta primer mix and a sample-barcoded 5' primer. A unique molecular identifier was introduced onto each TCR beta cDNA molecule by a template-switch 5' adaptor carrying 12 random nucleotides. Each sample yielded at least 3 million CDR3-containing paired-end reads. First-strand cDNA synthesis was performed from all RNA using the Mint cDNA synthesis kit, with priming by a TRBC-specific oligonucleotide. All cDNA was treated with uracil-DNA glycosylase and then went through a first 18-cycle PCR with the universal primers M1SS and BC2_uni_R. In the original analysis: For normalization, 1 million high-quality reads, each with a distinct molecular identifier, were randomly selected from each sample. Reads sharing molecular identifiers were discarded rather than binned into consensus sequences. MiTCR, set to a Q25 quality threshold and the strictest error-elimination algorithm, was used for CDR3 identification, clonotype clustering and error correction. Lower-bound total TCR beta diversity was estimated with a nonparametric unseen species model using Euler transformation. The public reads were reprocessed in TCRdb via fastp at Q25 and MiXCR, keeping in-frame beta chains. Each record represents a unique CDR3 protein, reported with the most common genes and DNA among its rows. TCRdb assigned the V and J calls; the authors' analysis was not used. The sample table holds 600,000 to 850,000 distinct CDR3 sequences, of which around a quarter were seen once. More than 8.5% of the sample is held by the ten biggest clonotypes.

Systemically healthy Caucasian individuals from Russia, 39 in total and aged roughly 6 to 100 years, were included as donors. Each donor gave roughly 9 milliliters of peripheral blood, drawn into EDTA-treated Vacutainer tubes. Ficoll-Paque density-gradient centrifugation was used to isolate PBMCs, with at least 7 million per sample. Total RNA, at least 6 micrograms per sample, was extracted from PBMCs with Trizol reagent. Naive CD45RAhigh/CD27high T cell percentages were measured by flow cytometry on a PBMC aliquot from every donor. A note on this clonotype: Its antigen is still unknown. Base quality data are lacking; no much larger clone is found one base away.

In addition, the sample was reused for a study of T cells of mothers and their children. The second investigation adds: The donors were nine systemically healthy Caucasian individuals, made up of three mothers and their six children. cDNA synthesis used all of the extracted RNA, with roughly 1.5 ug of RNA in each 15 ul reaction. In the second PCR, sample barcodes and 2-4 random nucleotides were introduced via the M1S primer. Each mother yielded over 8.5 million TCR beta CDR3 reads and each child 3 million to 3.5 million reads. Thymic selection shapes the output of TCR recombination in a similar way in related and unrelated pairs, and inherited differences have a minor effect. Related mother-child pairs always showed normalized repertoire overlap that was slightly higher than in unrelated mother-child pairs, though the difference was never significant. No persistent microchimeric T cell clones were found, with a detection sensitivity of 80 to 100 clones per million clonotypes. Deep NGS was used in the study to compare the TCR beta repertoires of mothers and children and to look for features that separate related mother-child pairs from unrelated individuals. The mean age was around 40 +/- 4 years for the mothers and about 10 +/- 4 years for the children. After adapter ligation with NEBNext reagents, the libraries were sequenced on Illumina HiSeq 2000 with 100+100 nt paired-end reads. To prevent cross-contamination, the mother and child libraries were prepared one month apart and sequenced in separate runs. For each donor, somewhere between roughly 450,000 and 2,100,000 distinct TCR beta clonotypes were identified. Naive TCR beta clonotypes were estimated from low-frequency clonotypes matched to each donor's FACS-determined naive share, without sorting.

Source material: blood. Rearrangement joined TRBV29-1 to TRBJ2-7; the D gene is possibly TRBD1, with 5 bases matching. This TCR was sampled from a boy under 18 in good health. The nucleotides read TGCAGCGTTGAGGTGACAGCTAGTCTCGAGCAGTACTTC. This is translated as CSVEVTASLEQYF.